The TCR beta chain described here comes from a study of beta chain features in type 1 diabetes. Over 95% purity was reached by all sorted populations. This CDR3 spans 16 amino acids. Germline V CDR1 and CDR2: SQVTM, ANQGSEA. Trimming left V 4 bases short and J 6 bases short, with 21 bases between. Of the isolated RNA, all was reverse transcribed, and so the sequenced material was expressed TCRB transcripts. Using immunoSEQ multiplex PCR, the repertoire was profiled, and TCRdb retains in-frame clones only, with some absent. The table has hundreds of thousands of clones, around an eighth seen once. About this clone: Its antigen is unidentified.

Study-wide results and limits: A moderate, significant TCRB CDR3 shortening appeared in type 1 diabetes across four CD4+ subsets. In these data, an HLA type influence on TCRB rearrangement remained unresolved.

V and J are TRBV29-1 and TRBJ2-2; D perhaps matches TRBD1 (5 bases). This TCR was recovered from a man younger than 35 with type 1 diabetes. The sequencing input was naive CD4+ T cells from blood. Here the CDR3 reads CSVASPGHSAAGELFF. CDR3 DNA sequence: TGCAGCGTTGCAAGCCCTGGACACTCGGCGGCCGGGGAGCTGTTTTTT.